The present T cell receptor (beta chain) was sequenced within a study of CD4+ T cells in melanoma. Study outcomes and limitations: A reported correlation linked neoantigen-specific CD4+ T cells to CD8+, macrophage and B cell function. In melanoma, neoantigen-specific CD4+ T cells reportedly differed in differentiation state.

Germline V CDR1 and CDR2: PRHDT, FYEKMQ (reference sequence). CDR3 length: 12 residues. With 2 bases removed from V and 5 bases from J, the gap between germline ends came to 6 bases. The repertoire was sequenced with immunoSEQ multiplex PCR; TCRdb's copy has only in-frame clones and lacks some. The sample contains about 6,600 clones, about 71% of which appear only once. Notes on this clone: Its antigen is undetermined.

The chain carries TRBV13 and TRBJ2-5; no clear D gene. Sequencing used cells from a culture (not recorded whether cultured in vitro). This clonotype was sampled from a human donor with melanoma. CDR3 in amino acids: CASSLSWETQYF. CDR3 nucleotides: TGTGCCAGCAGCTTATCATGGGAGACCCAGTACTTC.